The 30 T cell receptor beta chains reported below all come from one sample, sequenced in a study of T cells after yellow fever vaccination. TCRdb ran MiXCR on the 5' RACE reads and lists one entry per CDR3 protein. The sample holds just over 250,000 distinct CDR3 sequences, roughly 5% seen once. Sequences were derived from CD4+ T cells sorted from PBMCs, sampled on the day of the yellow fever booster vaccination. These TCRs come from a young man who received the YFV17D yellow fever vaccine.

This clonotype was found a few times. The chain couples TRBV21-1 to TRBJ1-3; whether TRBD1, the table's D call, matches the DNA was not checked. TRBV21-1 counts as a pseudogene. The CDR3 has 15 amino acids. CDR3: CASTGQRSVGNTIYF. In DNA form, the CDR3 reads TGTGCCAGCACAGGACAGAGATCGGTTGGAAACACCATATATTTT.

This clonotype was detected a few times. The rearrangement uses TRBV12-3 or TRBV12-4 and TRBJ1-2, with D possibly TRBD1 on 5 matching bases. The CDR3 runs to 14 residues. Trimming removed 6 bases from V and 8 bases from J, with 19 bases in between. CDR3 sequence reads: CASSLGGWPPGYTF. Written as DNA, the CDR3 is TGTGCCAGCAGCCTGGGGGGGTGGCCACCGGGCTACACCTTC.

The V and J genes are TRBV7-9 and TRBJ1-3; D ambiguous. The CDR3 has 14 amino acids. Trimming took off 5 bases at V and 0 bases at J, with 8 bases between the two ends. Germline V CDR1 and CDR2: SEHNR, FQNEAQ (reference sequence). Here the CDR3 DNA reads TGTGCCAGCAGCCAGGCAGCCTCTGGAAACACCATATATTTT. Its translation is CASSQAASGNTIYF. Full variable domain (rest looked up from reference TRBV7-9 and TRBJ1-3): DTGVSQNPRHKITKRGQNVTFRCDPISEHNRLYWYRQTLGQGPEFLTYFQNEAQLEKSRLLSDRFSAERPKGSFSTLEIQRTEQGDSAMYLCASSQAASGNTIYFGEGSWLTVV.

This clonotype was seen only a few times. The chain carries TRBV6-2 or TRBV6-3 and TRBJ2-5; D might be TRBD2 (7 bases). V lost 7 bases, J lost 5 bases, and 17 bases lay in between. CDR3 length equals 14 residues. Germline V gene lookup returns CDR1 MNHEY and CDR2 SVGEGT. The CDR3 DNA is TGTGCCAGCAAAAAAGGGGGGGTTAAGGAGACCCAGTACTTC. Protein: CASKKGGVKETQYF.

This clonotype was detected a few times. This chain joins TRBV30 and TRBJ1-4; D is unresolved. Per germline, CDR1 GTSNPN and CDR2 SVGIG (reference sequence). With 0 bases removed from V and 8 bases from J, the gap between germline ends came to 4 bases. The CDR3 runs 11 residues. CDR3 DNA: TGTGCCTGGAGTGTTCGGGAAAAACTGTTTTTT. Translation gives CAWSVREKLFF.

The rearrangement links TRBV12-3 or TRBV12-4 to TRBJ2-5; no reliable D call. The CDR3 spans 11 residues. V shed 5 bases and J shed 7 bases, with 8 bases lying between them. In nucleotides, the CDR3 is TGTGCCAGCAGTACCACGGGGACCCAGTACTTC. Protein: CASSTTGTQYF.

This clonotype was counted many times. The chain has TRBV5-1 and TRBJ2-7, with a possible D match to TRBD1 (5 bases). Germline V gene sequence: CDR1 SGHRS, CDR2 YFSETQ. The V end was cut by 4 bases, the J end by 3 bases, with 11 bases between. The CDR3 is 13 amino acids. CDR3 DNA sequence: TGCGCCAGCAGCCTCAGGGTGAGCTACGAGCAGTACTTC. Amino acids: CASSLRVSYEQYF.

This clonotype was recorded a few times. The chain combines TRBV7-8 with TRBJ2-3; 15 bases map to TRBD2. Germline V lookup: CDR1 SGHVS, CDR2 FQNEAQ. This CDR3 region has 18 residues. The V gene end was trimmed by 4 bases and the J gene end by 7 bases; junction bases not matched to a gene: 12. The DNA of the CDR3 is TGTGCCAGCAGCTATCACACCCTCGGGACTAGCGGGGGGAATACGCAGTATTTT. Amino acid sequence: CASSYHTLGTSGGNTQYF.

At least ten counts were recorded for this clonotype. The CDR3 loop is CASGSWADSPLHF. CDR3 DNA sequence: TGTGCCAGCGGCTCGTGGGCAGATTCACCCCTCCACTTT. The chain carries TRBV5-5 and TRBJ1-6; no clear D gene. CDR3 length: 13 residues. Trimming took off 7 bases at V and 8 bases at J, with 13 bases between the two ends. Germline V gene data show CDR1 as SGHKS and CDR2 as YYEKEE (reference sequence).

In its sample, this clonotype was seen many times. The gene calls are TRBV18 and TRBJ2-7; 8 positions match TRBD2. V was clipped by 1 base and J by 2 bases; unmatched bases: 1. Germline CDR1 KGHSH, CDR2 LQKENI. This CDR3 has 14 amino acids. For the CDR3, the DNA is TGTGCCAGCTCACCACAGACTAGCGCCTACGAGCAGTACTTC. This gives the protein CASSPQTSAYEQYF.

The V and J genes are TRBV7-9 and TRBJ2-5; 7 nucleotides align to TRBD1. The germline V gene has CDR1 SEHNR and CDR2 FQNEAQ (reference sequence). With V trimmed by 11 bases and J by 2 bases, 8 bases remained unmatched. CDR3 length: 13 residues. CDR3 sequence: CAGGPGGQETQYF. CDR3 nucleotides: TGTGCCGGCGGGCCAGGGGGACAAGAGACCCAGTACTTC.

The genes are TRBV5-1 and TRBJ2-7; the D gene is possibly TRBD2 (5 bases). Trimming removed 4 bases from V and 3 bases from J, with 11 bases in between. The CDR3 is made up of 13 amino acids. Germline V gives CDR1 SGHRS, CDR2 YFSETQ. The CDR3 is CASSKGGDYEQYF. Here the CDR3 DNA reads TGCGCCAGCAGCAAAGGAGGTGACTACGAGCAGTACTTC.

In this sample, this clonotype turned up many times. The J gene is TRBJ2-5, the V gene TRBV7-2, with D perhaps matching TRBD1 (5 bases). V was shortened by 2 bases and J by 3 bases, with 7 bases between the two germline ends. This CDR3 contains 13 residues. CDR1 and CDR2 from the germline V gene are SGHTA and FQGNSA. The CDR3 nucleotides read TGTGCCAGCAGCTTAACCAGGGAAGAGACCCAGTACTTC. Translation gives CASSLTREETQYF.

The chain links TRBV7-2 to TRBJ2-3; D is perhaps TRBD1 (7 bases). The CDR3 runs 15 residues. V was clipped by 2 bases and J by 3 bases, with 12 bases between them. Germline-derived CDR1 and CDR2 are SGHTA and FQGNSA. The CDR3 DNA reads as TGTGCCAGCAGCTTATTCCAGGGGGGAACAGATACGCAGTATTTT. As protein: CASSLFQGGTDTQYF.

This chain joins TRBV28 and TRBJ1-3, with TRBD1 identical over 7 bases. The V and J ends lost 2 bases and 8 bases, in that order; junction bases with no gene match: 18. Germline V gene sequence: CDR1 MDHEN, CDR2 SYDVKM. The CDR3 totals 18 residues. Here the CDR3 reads CASSLPLYRGWQRDTIYF. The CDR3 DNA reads TGTGCCAGCAGTTTACCCCTTTACAGGGGCTGGCAAAGGGACACCATATATTTT.

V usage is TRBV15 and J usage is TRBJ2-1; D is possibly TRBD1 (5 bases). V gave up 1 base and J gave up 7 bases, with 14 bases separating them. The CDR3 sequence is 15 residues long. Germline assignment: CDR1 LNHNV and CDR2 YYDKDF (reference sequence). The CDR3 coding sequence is TGTGCCACCAGCAGAGTCGCAGGGAAGGGGAATGAGCAGTTCTTC. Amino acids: CATSRVAGKGNEQFF. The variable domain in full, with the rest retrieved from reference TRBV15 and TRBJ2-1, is DAMVIQNPRYQVTQFGKPVTLSCSQTLNHNVMYWYQQKSSQAPKLLFHYYDKDFNNEADTPDNFQSRRPNTSFCFLDIRSPGLGDTAMYLCATSRVAGKGNEQFFGPGTRLTVL.

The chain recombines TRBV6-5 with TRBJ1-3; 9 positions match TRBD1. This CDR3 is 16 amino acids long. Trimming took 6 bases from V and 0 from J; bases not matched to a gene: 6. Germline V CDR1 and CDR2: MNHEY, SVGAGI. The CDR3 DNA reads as TGTGCCAGCAGCCGGGACAGGGTCAGCTCTGGAAACACCATATATTTT. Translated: CASSRDRVSSGNTIYF.

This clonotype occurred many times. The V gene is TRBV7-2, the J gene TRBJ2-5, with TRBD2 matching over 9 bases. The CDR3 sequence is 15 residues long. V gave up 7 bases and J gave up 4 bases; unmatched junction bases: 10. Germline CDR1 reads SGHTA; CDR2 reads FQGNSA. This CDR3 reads CASTFQRGEGETQYF. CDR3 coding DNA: TGTGCCAGCACCTTCCAGCGGGGGGAAGGAGAGACCCAGTACTTC.

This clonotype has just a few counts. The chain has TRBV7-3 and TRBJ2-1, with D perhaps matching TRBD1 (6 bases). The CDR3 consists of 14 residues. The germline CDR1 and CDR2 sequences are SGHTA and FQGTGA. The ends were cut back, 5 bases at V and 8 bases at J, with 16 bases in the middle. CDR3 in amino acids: CASSLGDNRDEQFF. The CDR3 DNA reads TGTGCCAGCAGCCTAGGGGACAACCGGGATGAGCAGTTCTTC.

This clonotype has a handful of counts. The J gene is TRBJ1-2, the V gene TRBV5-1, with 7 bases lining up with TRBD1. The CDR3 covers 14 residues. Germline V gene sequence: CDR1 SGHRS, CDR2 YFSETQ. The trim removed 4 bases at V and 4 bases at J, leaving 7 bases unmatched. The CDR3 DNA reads TGCGCCAGCAGCATTTCGACAGGGAGCTATGGCTACACCTTC. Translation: CASSISTGSYGYTF.

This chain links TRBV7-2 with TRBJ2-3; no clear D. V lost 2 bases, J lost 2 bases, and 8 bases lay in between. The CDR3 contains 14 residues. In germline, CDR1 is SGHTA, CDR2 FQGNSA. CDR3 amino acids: CASSLTAPTDTQYF. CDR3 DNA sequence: TGTGCCAGCAGCTTAACTGCACCCACAGATACGCAGTATTTT. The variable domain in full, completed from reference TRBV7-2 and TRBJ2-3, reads GAGVSQSPSNKVTEKGKDVELRCDPISGHTALYWYRQSLGQGLEFLIYFQGNSAPDKSGLPSDRFSAERTGGSVSTLTIQRTQQEDSAVYLCASSLTAPTDTQYFGPGTRLTVL.

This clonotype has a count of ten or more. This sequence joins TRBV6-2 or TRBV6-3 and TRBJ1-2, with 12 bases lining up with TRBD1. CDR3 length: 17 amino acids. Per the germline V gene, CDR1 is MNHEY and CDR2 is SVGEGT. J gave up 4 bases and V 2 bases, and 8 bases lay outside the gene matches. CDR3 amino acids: CASSYPGQGARGYGYTF. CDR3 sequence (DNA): TGTGCCAGCAGTTACCCGGGACAGGGGGCGCGAGGCTATGGCTACACCTTC.

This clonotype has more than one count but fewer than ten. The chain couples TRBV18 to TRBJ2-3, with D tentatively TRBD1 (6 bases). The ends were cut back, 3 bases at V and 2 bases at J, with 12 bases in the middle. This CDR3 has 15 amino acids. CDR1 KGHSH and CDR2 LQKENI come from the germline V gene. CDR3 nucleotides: TGTGCCAGCTCACCGGGGGCGGTGGACACAGATACGCAGTATTTT. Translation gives CASSPGAVDTDTQYF.

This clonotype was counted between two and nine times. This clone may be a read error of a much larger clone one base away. Here the CDR3 reads CASSLGTRGSEAFF. DNA for the CDR3: TGTGCCAGCAGCCTCGGAACCAGGGGTTCTGAAGCTTTCTTT. The chain combines TRBV11-2 with TRBJ1-1, with D possibly matching TRBD1 (6 bases). Trimming shortened V by 5 bases and J by 6 bases, and 16 bases separated the two germline ends. There are 14 residues in the CDR3. Germline V gives CDR1 SGHAT, CDR2 FQNNGV.

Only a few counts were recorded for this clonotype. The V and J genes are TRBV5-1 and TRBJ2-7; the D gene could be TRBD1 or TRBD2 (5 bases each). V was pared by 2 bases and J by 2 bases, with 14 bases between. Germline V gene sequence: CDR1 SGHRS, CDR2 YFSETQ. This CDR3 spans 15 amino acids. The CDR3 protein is CASSFRGTRAYEQYV. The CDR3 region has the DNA TGCGCCAGCAGCTTTAGGGGAACTAGAGCCTACGAGCAGTACGTC.

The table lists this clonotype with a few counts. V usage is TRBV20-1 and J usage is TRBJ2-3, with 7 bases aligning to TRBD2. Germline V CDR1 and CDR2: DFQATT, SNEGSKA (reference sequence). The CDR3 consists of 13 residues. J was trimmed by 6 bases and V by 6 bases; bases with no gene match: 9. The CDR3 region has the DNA TGCAGTGCCCCCTCGAGCGGGATGGATACGCAGTATTTT. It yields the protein CSAPSSGMDTQYF.

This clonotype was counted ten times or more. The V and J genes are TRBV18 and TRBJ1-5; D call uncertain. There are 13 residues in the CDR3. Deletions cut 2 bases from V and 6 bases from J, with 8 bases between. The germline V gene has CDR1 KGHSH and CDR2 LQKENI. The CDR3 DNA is TGTGCCAGCTCACCAGATAACATTCAGCCCCAGCATTTT. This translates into CASSPDNIQPQHF.

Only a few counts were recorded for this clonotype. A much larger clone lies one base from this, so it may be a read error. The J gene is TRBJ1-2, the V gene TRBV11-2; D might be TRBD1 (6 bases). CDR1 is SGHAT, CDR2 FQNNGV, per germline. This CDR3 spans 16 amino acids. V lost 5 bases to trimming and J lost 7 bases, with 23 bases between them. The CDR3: CASSLLTGPKDFGYTF. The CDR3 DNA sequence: TGTGCCAGCAGCCTACTTACAGGGCCGAAGGACTTTGGCTACACCTTC.

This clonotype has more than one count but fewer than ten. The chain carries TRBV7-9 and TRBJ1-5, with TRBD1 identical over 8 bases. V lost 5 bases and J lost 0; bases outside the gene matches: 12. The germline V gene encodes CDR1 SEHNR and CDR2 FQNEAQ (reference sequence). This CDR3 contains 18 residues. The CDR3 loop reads CASSLSGQGQYSNQPQHF. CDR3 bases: TGTGCCAGCAGCCTTTCCGGACAGGGCCAATATAGCAATCAGCCCCAGCATTTT.

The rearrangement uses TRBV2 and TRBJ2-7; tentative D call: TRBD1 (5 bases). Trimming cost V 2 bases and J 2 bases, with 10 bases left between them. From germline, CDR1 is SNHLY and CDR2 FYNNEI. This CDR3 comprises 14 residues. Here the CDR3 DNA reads TGTGCCAGCAGTGAACGGGCAGGGACCTACGAGCAGTACTTC. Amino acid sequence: CASSERAGTYEQYF.